A selection of T cell receptor beta chains follows, all from one sample in a study of shared clonotypes between healthy human individuals. Profiling relied on immunoSEQ multiplex PCR, and the TCRdb table lists in-frame clones only, not all of them. The top ten clones hold approximately 0.5% of a sample with 800,000 to 1,200,000 clones, more than 75% of them seen once. Sequencing was performed on memory CD4+ T cells from PBMCs. These receptors were obtained from a man aged 18 to 30 in good health. Some clones in this sample may be carry-over from other donors' samples. The CDR3 runs from the conserved cysteine through the conserved F or W. D genes are given only for firm matches. Size is stated for part of the rows, as once, few or many counts, or as a class when the clone is expanded.

TRBD2	TRBV29-1	17	TRBJ2-1	-	TGCAGCGCTTCCGGAGCTAGCGGGAGGAGCTCCTACAATGAGCAGTTCTTC	CSASGASGRSSYNEQFF
-	TRBV28	12	TRBJ2-3	-	TGTGCCAGCAGTGGAGCGGGTACGGCGCAGTATTTT	CASSGAGTAQYF
-	TRBV18	13	TRBJ2-7	-	TGTGCCAGCTCACCAGGGGCTGGCTACGAGCAGTACTTC	CASSPGAGYEQYF
-	TRBV2	14	TRBJ2-1	-	TGTGCCAGCAGTGCTTCTAGCTCCTACAATGAGCAGTTCTTC	CASSASSSYNEQFF
TRBD2	TRBV10-3	16	TRBJ2-7	few	TGTGCCATCAGTGAGTCAGCAGGAGCGGGAGCCTTCGAGCAGTACTTC	CAISESAGAGAFEQYF
TRBD1	TRBV5-5	17	TRBJ2-7	-	TGTGCCAGCAGCTCAGGGACAGGGACCTTATCTCCCTACGAGCAGTACTTC	CASSSGTGTLSPYEQYF
-	TRBV27	16	TRBJ1-5	-	TGTGCCAGCAGCCCCGGCATCTTCAAGGGCGATCAGCCCCAGCATTTT	CASSPGIFKGDQPQHF
TRBD2	TRBV19	13	TRBJ2-1	-	TGTGCCAGTAGATCTAGCGGGAGCAATGAGCAGTTCTTC	CASRSSGSNEQFF
TRBD1	TRBV29-1	15	TRBJ1-3	-	TGCAGCGCCCGAACGGGACAGACCTCTGGAAACACCATATATTTT	CSARTGQTSGNTIYF
-	TRBV7-2	15	TRBJ1-2	-	TGTGCCAGCAGCTTAGGGGTCGGCAACAACTATGGCTACACCTTC	CASSLGVGNNYGYTF